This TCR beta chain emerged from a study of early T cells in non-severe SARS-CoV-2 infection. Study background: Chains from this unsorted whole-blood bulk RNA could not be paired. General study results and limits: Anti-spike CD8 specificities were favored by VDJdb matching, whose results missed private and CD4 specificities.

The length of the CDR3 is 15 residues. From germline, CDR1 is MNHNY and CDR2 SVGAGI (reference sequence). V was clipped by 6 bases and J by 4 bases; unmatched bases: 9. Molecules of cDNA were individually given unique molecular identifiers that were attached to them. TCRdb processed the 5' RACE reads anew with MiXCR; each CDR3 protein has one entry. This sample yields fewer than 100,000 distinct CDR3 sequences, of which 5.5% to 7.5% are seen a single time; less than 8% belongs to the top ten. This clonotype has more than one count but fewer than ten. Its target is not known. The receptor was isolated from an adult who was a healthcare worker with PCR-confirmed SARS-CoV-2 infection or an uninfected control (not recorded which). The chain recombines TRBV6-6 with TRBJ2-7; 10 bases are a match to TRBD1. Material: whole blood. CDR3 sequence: CASSFGGTGAYEQYF. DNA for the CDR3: TGTGCCAGCAGCTTCGGGGGGACAGGGGCATACGAGCAGTACTTC.